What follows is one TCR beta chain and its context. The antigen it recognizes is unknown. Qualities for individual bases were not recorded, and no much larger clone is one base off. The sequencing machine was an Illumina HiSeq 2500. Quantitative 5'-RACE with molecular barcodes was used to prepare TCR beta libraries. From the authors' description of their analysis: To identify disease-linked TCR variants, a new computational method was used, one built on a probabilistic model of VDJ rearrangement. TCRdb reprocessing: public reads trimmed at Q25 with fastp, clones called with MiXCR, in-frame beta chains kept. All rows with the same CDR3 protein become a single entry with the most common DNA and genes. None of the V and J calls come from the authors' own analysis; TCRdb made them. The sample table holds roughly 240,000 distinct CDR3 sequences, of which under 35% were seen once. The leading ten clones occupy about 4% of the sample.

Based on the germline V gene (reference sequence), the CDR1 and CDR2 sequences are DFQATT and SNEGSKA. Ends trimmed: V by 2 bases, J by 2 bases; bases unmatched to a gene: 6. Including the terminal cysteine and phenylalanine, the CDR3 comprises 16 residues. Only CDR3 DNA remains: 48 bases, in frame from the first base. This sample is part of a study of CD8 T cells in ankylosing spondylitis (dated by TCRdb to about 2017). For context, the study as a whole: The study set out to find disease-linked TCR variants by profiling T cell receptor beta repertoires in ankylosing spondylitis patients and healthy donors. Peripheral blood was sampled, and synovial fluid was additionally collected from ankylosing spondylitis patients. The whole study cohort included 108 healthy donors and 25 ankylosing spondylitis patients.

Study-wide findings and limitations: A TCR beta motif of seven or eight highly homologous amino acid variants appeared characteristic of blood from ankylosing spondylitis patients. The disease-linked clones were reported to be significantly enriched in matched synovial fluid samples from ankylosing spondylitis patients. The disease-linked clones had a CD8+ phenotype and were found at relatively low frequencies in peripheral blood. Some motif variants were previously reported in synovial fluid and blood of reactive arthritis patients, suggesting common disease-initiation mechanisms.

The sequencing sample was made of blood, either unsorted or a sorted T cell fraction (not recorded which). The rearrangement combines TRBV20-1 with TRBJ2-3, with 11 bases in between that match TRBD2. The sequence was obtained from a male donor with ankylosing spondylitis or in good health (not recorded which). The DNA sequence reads TGCAGTGCTAGATTACTAGCGGGGGTCTTCACAGATACGCAGTATTTT. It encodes CSARLLAGVFTDTQYF.